A single sample gave rise to the 7 T cell receptor beta chains below, sequenced in a study of graft-versus-host responses after intestinal transplantation (dated by TCRdb to the early 2020s). Library prep was done by the immunoSEQ multiplex PCR assay. TCRdb stores this immuneACCESS table with in-frame sequences only. Part of the clones is absent; in the studies checked, under half of the shortfall reflects unresolved V genes, and no reason is known for the rest. The sample data list some 41,000 clones, and more than 80% of these were observed just once. The ten largest make up around 3.6% of the sample. Sequenced here: PBMCs, sampled less than 750 days after intestinal transplantation. These receptor sequences come from a human patient who received an intestinal transplant, so some T cells may come from the graft donor.

CDR3 sequence (DNA): TGTGCCAGCAACCTGGTGGAGGGCTACGAGCAGTACTTC. Translation gives CASNLVEGYEQYF. The V call is TRBV28, the J call TRBJ2-7, with D possibly being TRBD2 (6 bases). V gave up 7 bases and J gave up 3 bases, with 13 bases separating them. CDR3 size: 13 residues. Looked up from germline, CDR1 is MDHEN and CDR2 is SYDVKM.

This clone was counted only a few times. The V call is TRBV29-1, the J call TRBJ1-2; D gene uncertain. The CDR3 extends over 12 amino acids. Germline CDR1 SQVTM, CDR2 ANQGSEA. Trimming took 4 bases from V and 2 from J, leaving 8 bases between them. Here the CDR3 DNA reads TGCAGCGTTGTATCGGGGAACTATGGCTACACCTTC. Translation: CSVVSGNYGYTF.

This chain uses TRBV19 with TRBJ2-7; 11 bases are a match to TRBD1. CDR1 LNHDA and CDR2 SQIVND come from the germline V gene (reference sequence). Trimming removed 3 bases from V and 1 base from J; junction bases left unmatched: 2. This CDR3 region has 15 residues. DNA of the CDR3: TGTGCCAGTAGTATGGGACAGGGGGTTTCCTACGAGCAGTACTTC. Protein: CASSMGQGVSYEQYF.

The rearrangement uses TRBV4-1 and TRBJ2-5, with a weak D call TRBD1 (6 bases). CDR1 MGHRA and CDR2 YSYEKL come from the germline V gene. This CDR3 spans 16 amino acids. Trimming left V 3 bases short and J 3 bases short, with 17 bases between. The CDR3 here is CASSHYPGVVEETQYF. The CDR3 DNA reads as TGCGCCAGCAGCCATTACCCAGGGGTGGTAGAAGAGACCCAGTACTTC.

The rearrangement uses TRBV6-1 and TRBJ1-5; D is possibly TRBD1 (5 bases). The V and J ends lost 4 bases and 0 bases respectively, with 16 bases between them. In germline, CDR1 is MNHNS, CDR2 SASEGT. This CDR3 region has 17 residues. The CDR3 sequence: CASSAIGGSFSNQPQHF. CDR3 coding DNA: TGTGCCAGCAGTGCCATTGGGGGGAGTTTTAGCAATCAGCCCCAGCATTTT.

V and J are TRBV11-3 and TRBJ1-2; D is uncertain. The CDR3 has 14 amino acids. The germline V gene has CDR1 SGHNT and CDR2 YENEEA. Trimming pared 2 bases from V and 2 bases from J, leaving 9 bases between. This CDR3 reads CASSLRGKNYGYTF. CDR3 coding DNA: TGTGCCAGCAGCTTACGAGGCAAGAACTATGGCTACACCTTC.

The rearrangement uses TRBV5-4 and TRBJ1-2; D is ambiguous. Germline CDR1 and CDR2: SGHNT and YYREEE (reference sequence). This CDR3 contains 15 residues. With 2 bases removed from V and 4 bases from J, the gap between germline ends came to 15 bases. CDR3 bases: TGTGCCAGCAGCTTATTTGTACGGCCTAGCTATGGCTACACCTTC. It yields the protein CASSLFVRPSYGYTF.